A single sample is the source of the 26 T cell receptor beta chains below, sequenced in a study of blood T cells in healthy people across ages. Combining a sample-barcoded 5' primer with a J-beta primer mix, a second PCR ran for about 6 to 12 cycles. MiXCR, run by TCRdb on the 5' RACE reads, gives a single entry per CDR3 protein. The sample lists just over 800,000 distinct CDR3 sequences, approximately 65% occurring once. Sequencing input: blood. These receptor sequences come from a man aged 30-40 years in good health.

In this sample, this clonotype turned up a few times. V usage is TRBV20-1 and J usage is TRBJ1-5, with 7 bases identical to TRBD1. V shed 3 bases and J 0 bases; nucleotides not matched to a gene: 2. The CDR3 contains 14 residues. Germline V gene lookup returns CDR1 DFQATT and CDR2 SNEGSKA (reference sequence). CDR3 amino acids: CSASRQGSNQPQHF. CDR3 in DNA: TGCAGTGCTAGCAGACAGGGTAGCAATCAGCCCCAGCATTTT.

V and J are TRBV2 and TRBJ2-4; D remains unclear. The J call is uncertain, as TRBJ2-7 better fits the DNA end. Per the germline V gene, CDR1 is SNHLY and CDR2 is FYNNEI. The CDR3 has 16 residues. In DNA, the CDR3 is TGTGCCAGCAGTGACTTCATCCGCGAGATCTCCTACGAGCAGTACTTC. Translating it yields CASSDFIREISYEQYF.

V gene TRBV9 combines with J gene TRBJ2-1; D remains ambiguous. Trimming stripped 2 bases from V and 0 bases from J, with 9 bases between. CDR1 is SGDLS and CDR2 is YYNGEE in the germline V gene. The CDR3 extends over 15 amino acids. The CDR3 loop is CASSVPYSSYNEQFF. In DNA, the CDR3 is TGTGCCAGCAGCGTTCCCTACAGCTCCTACAATGAGCAGTTCTTC.

The rearrangement joins TRBV12-3 or TRBV12-4 to TRBJ2-5; D not resolved. CDR3 length: 17 amino acids. Trimming took 6 bases from V and 5 from J, leaving 25 bases between them. CDR3 nucleotides: TGTGCCAGCAGCCGCTGGACGTGGAGCGATCATAGGGAGACCCAGTACTTC. Its protein product is CASSRWTWSDHRETQYF.

The chain is built from TRBV28 and TRBJ2-1; unclear D gene. CDR1 is MDHEN and CDR2 is SYDVKM in the germline V gene. Trimming took off 9 bases at V and 5 bases at J, with 8 bases between the two ends. The CDR3 loop spans 11 amino acids. The CDR3 is CASYKNNEQFF. DNA for the CDR3: TGTGCCAGTTACAAGAACAATGAGCAGTTCTTC.

The J gene is TRBJ2-5, the V gene TRBV4-2, with D possibly being TRBD2 (5 bases). CDR1 LGHNA and CDR2 YNFKEQ come from the germline V gene. This CDR3 has 14 amino acids. The V and J ends lost 3 bases and 1 base respectively, with 9 bases between them. Here the CDR3 DNA reads TGTGCCAGCAGCCACCGGGGAGCCCAAGAGACCCAGTACTTC. Translated, it gives CASSHRGAQETQYF.

The chain employs TRBV2 and TRBJ2-1, with D unclear. Germline V gives CDR1 SNHLY, CDR2 FYNNEI. The CDR3 consists of 13 residues. Trimming took 6 bases from V and 3 from J, leaving 9 bases between them. CDR3 nucleotide sequence: TGTGCCAGCAGGCCGACCCTCTACAATGAGCAGTTCTTC. Encoded protein: CASRPTLYNEQFF. Combining the CDR3 with reference TRBV2 and TRBJ2-1 gives the whole variable domain EPEVTQTPSHQVTQMGQEVILRCVPISNHLYFYWYRQILGQKVEFLVSFYNNEISEKSEIFDDQFSVERPDGSNFTLKIRSTKLEDSAMYFCASRPTLYNEQFFGPGTRLTVL.

The chain is built from TRBV7-3 and TRBJ2-1; 11 bases map to TRBD2. Germline V lookup: CDR1 SGHTA, CDR2 FQGTGA. J lost 7 bases, V lost 5 bases, and 10 bases had no gene match. The CDR3 consists of 16 residues. As DNA, the CDR3 is TGTGCCAGCAGCACCCATAGCGGGGGGGTTGGGAATGAGCAGTTCTTC. Translated: CASSTHSGGVGNEQFF.

This clonotype was recorded only once. The chain links TRBV12-3 or TRBV12-4 to TRBJ2-3; D tentatively reads TRBD1 or TRBD2 (6 bases each). The CDR3 length is 16 residues. Trimming cost V 3 bases and J 0 bases, with 13 bases left between them. This chain's CDR3 is CASSLRGTQSTDTQYF. CDR3 bases: TGTGCCAGCAGTTTGAGGGGGACTCAAAGCACAGATACGCAGTATTTT.

The chain combines TRBV24-1 with TRBJ2-1; D is possibly TRBD2 (5 bases). The V gene lost 0 bases and the J gene lost 6 bases, with 11 bases spanning the gap. Germline V gene sequence: CDR1 KGHDR, CDR2 SFDVKD. CDR3 length: 15 amino acids. The CDR3 spells CATSDLRLARNEQFF. For the CDR3, the DNA is TGTGCCACCAGTGATTTGAGGCTAGCTCGCAATGAGCAGTTCTTC.

The gene calls are TRBV27 and TRBJ2-3; no clear D gene. Germline CDR1 and CDR2: MNHEY and SMNVEV (reference sequence). The CDR3 runs 12 residues. The ends were cut back, 7 bases at V and 3 bases at J, with 8 bases in the middle. The CDR3 region has the DNA TGTGCCAGCACCGACCTTACAGATACGCAGTATTTT. As protein: CASTDLTDTQYF.

This clonotype appeared a few times. V is TRBV28 and J is TRBJ2-7; D ambiguous. The CDR3 loop spans 13 amino acids. With 5 bases removed from V and 5 bases from J, the gap between germline ends came to 13 bases. The germline gives CDR1 MDHEN, CDR2 SYDVKM. CDR3 sequence (DNA): TGTGCCAGCAGTAGGCAGCCTCGGCACGAGCAGTACTTC. Its protein is CASSRQPRHEQYF.

CDR3 region: CASSLGGTVFETQYF. The CDR3 DNA sequence: TGTGCCAGCAGTTTAGGGGGAACGGTTTTCGAGACCCAGTACTTC. The chain links TRBV27 to TRBJ2-5, with D perhaps TRBD1 or TRBD2 (5 bases each). This CDR3 has 15 amino acids. V was cut by 2 bases and J by 5 bases, with 15 bases left in between. The germline gives CDR1 MNHEY, CDR2 SMNVEV (reference sequence).

This clonotype has just a few counts. The J gene is TRBJ2-7, the V gene TRBV4-3; D uncertain. In germline, CDR1 is LGHNA, CDR2 YSLEER. The CDR3 totals 17 residues. Trimming cost V 1 base and J 0 bases, with 16 bases left between them. The CDR3 sequence: CASSQGYHSLISYEQYF. Here the CDR3 DNA reads TGCGCCAGCAGCCAAGGTTATCACAGTTTGATCTCCTACGAGCAGTACTTC.

The CDR3 nucleotides are TGTGCCAGCAGCTTAGTACACTTAGGGAATGAGCAGTTCTTC. It codes for CASSLVHLGNEQFF. The chain recombines TRBV7-2 with TRBJ2-1; the D is unclear. Germline V lookup: CDR1 SGHTA, CDR2 FQGNSA. Trimming cost V 1 base and J 7 bases, with 11 bases left between them. The CDR3 consists of 14 residues.

The V gene is TRBV7-2, the J gene TRBJ1-5; TRBD1 matches 8 bases. The germline V gene has CDR1 SGHTA and CDR2 FQGNSA. Losses at the gene ends were 0 bases for V and 2 bases for J; bases not matched to a gene: 3. The CDR3 length is 16 residues. This chain's CDR3 is CASSLALQGGNQPQHF. For the CDR3, the DNA is TGTGCCAGCAGCTTAGCGCTACAGGGGGGCAATCAGCCCCAGCATTTT.

The chain links TRBV6-5 to TRBJ1-1, with no clear D. The CDR3 spans 13 residues. Trimming took off 0 bases at V and 11 bases at J, with 13 bases between the two ends. CDR1 and CDR2 (germline): MNHEY, SVGAGI. CDR3 in amino acids: CASSYSIRQEAFF. In nucleotides, the CDR3 is TGTGCCAGCAGTTACTCGATAAGGCAGGAGGCTTTCTTT.

This clonotype occurred a few times. V is TRBV20-1 and J is TRBJ2-5; possibly TRBD2 for D (5 bases). Germline V gene lookup returns CDR1 DFQATT and CDR2 SNEGSKA (reference sequence). The CDR3 contains 14 residues. Trimming cost V 0 bases and J 5 bases, with 13 bases left between them. CDR3 sequence (DNA): TGCAGTGCTAGAGATCTGGAGGCCCGGGAGACCCAGTACTTC. It yields the protein CSARDLEARETQYF.

The gene calls are TRBV7-3 and TRBJ1-1, with D maybe TRBD1 (6 bases). The germline V and J ends were trimmed by 5 bases and 5 bases, with 15 bases remaining between them. Germline loops: CDR1 SGHTA, CDR2 FQGTGA. The CDR3 contains 14 residues. CDR3 in DNA: TGTGCCAGCAGCCCGGGACATTCGGGGACTGAAGCTTTCTTT. It translates to CASSPGHSGTEAFF.

This clonotype was detected once. The chain recombines TRBV9 with TRBJ1-1, with D maybe TRBD1 (5 bases). The CDR3 totals 14 residues. Trimming took 4 bases from V and 10 from J, leaving 20 bases between them. Germline CDR1 reads SGDLS; CDR2 reads YYNGEE. In nucleotides, the CDR3 is TGTGCCAGCAGCCCTCAGGGAGGGAGCACGAGAGCTTTCTTT. As protein: CASSPQGGSTRAFF.

This clonotype was seen a single time. V and J are TRBV20-1 and TRBJ1-4, with 7 nucleotides matching TRBD1. Germline CDR1 and CDR2: DFQATT and SNEGSKA (reference sequence). V dropped 0 bases and J dropped 3; count of bases not matched to a gene: 4. CDR3 size: 15 residues. The CDR3 coding sequence is TGCAGTGCTAGAGATGACGGGACAGCTAATGAAAAACTGTTTTTT. Translation: CSARDDGTANEKLFF.

As DNA, the CDR3 is TGCGCCAGCAGCCAGAAGCGGGGGGGCGTGCAGTTCTTC. Amino acids: CASSQKRGGVQFF. This chain connects TRBV4-3 to TRBJ2-1, with 10 bases that match TRBD2. Trimming took 3 bases from V and 12 from J; bases not matched to a gene: 5. The germline CDR1 and CDR2 sequences are LGHNA and YSLEER. The CDR3 runs 13 residues.

The chain combines TRBV14 with TRBJ2-5; D remains ambiguous. This CDR3 has 16 residues. CDR1 and CDR2 from the germline V gene are SGHDN and FVKESK. V lost 2 bases, J lost 0 bases, and 13 bases lay in between. CDR3 nucleotides: TGTGCCAGCAGCCAACGTAAGGGCCTATACCAAGAGACCCAGTACTTC. Translation gives CASSQRKGLYQETQYF.

The chain joins TRBV5-1 to TRBJ2-7, with 12 bases lining up with TRBD1. Germline assignment: CDR1 SGHRS and CDR2 YFSETQ. The V and J ends lost 6 bases and 2 bases, in that order; junction bases with no gene match: 9. The CDR3 extends over 16 amino acids. The CDR3 protein is CASTLEGTGGPYEQYF. CDR3 nucleotides: TGCGCCAGCACCCTGGAGGGGACAGGGGGCCCCTACGAGCAGTACTTC.

This sequence joins TRBV20-1 and TRBJ2-7, with D perhaps given as TRBD1 or TRBD2 (6 bases each). Deletions cut 3 bases from V and 3 bases from J, with 18 bases between. CDR3 length equals 15 residues. Germline loops: CDR1 DFQATT, CDR2 SNEGSKA (reference sequence). The CDR3 DNA reads TGCAGTGCTAGGAGAGGGGGGCGCGAGGTCTACGAGCAGTACTTC. Translated: CSARRGGREVYEQYF.

The chain joins TRBV6-6 to TRBJ2-5, with 8 bases that match TRBD1. J was trimmed by 5 bases and V by 6 bases; bases with no gene match: 11. The CDR3 is made up of 15 amino acids. Germline V gene lookup returns CDR1 MNHNY and CDR2 SVGAGI (reference sequence). The CDR3 here is CASSNDRGSGETQYF. In nucleotides, the CDR3 is TGTGCCAGCAGCAACGACAGGGGCAGTGGGGAGACCCAGTACTTC.